A single sample is the source of the 18 T cell receptor beta chains below, sequenced in a study of blood T cell repertoires in COVID-19. Using immunoSEQ multiplex PCR, the repertoire was profiled, and TCRdb retains in-frame clones only, with some absent. The sample includes some 100,000 clones, roughly 90% of them seen just once. Input material: peripheral blood. The source of these receptors is a man in his 70s with acute or convalescent COVID-19.

This sequence joins TRBV18 and TRBJ2-5; weak D call: TRBD2 (6 bases). The germline CDR1 and CDR2 sequences are KGHSH and LQKENI. The CDR3 loop spans 13 amino acids. V lost 3 bases and J 4 bases, leaving 9 bases between the germline ends. The CDR3 bases are TGTGCCAGCTCACCGGGACTTGGAGAGACCCAGTACTTC. Translating it yields CASSPGLGETQYF.

This clone showed up just once. The same CDR3 is also encoded by other DNA sequences in this sample. J is TRBJ1-5 and V is TRBV18; TRBD1 might be the D (6 bases). V lost 3 bases and J lost 4, with 10 bases in between. This CDR3 comprises 14 residues. Germline V gene sequence: CDR1 KGHSH, CDR2 LQKENI. The CDR3 reads CASSPQGSNQPQHF. CDR3 nucleotides: TGTGCCAGCTCACCCCAGGGGTCTAATCAGCCCCAGCATTTT. Drawing the rest from reference TRBV18 and TRBJ1-5, the complete variable domain is NAGVMQNPRHLVRRRGQEARLRCSPMKGHSHVYWYRQLPEEGLKFMVYLQKENIIDESGMPKERFSAEFPKEGPSILRIQQVVRGDSAAYFCASSPQGSNQPQHFGDGTRLSIL.

This clone showed up just once. The chain joins TRBV6-5 to TRBJ2-7; TRBD2 matches at 9 bases. Germline CDR1 is MNHEY and CDR2 is SVGAGI. This CDR3 contains 13 residues. In nucleotides, the CDR3 is TGTGCGACCAGCGGGAGGCTCTCCTACGAGCAGTACTTC. Amino acids: CATSGRLSYEQYF.

The V call is TRBV13, the J call TRBJ2-7; 7 bases match TRBD2. Per the germline V gene, CDR1 is PRHDT and CDR2 is FYEKMQ (reference sequence). J gave up 2 bases and V 4 bases, and 11 bases lay outside the gene matches. This CDR3 region has 16 residues. The CDR3 nucleotides are TGTGCCAGCAGCTCCCACCGGAGCGGGACGGCCTACGAGCAGTACTTC. Protein sequence: CASSSHRSGTAYEQYF. The variable domain in full, with the rest retrieved from reference TRBV13 and TRBJ2-7, is AAGVIQSPRHLIKEKRETATLKCYPIPRHDTVYWYQQGPGQDPQFLISFYEKMQSDKGSIPDRFSAQQFSDYHSELNMSSLELGDSALYFCASSSHRSGTAYEQYFGPGTRLTVT.

This clone was found a few times. The V call is TRBV27, the J call TRBJ2-5; possible D gene TRBD2, 6 bases. In germline, CDR1 is MNHEY, CDR2 SMNVEV (reference sequence). The CDR3 runs 16 residues. V was pared by 4 bases and J by 7 bases, with 22 bases between. The CDR3 DNA reads TGTGCCAGCAGTTCCACACCGGGACTCCGCACCGGGACCCAGTACTTC. It codes for CASSSTPGLRTGTQYF.

The chain couples TRBV28 to TRBJ1-1, with D possibly matching TRBD1 (6 bases). V lost 6 bases, J lost 5 bases, and 16 bases lay in between. The CDR3 runs 14 residues. The germline CDR1 and CDR2 sequences are MDHEN and SYDVKM. CDR3 protein: CASSPPFTGTEAFF. The CDR3 nucleotides read TGTGCCAGCAGCCCTCCCTTCACAGGGACTGAAGCTTTCTTT.

This chain connects TRBV10-3 to TRBJ1-2, with 7 bases aligning to TRBD1. In germline, CDR1 is ENHRY, CDR2 SYGVKD. The trim removed 6 bases at V and 1 base at J, leaving 5 bases unmatched. CDR3 length: 14 amino acids. CDR3 amino acids: CAISQTGNNYGYTF. CDR3 DNA: TGTGCCATCAGCCAGACAGGGAATAACTATGGCTACACCTTC.

The chain combines TRBV11-3 with TRBJ2-7, with TRBD2 as a possible D gene (6 bases). CDR3 length: 12 amino acids. Germline CDR1 reads SGHNT; CDR2 reads YENEEA. Trimming took off 4 bases at V and 6 bases at J, with 10 bases between the two ends. CDR3 sequence (DNA): TGTGCCAGCAGCTGGGAGGACGGCGAGCAGTACTTC. Translating it yields CASSWEDGEQYF.

The J gene is TRBJ2-2, the V gene TRBV29-1, with a possible D match to TRBD1 (6 bases). This CDR3 spans 15 amino acids. Germline CDR1 is SQVTM and CDR2 is ANQGSEA. Deletions cut 6 bases from V and 1 base from J, with 15 bases between. This CDR3 is CSVKEPGVNTGELFF. The DNA of the CDR3 is TGCAGCGTCAAAGAGCCAGGGGTGAACACCGGGGAGCTGTTTTTT.

This chain links TRBV27 with TRBJ2-7; 12 nucleotides align to TRBD2. The CDR3 sequence is 15 residues long. Germline V gene sequence: CDR1 MNHEY, CDR2 SMNVEV (reference sequence). The V segment lost 7 bases and the J segment 0 bases; nucleotides outside the gene matches: 4. The CDR3, as DNA: TGTGCCAGCAAAGGACTAGCGGGATCCTCCTACGAGCAGTACTTC. This codes for CASKGLAGSSYEQYF.

A single count supports this clone. The chain is built from TRBV7-8 and TRBJ2-7, with a tentative D call TRBD1 (6 bases). The CDR3 is 13 amino acids. The germline V gene has CDR1 SGHVS and CDR2 FQNEAQ. Trimming removed 5 bases from V and 6 bases from J, with 14 bases in between. CDR3 nucleotides: TGTGCCAGCAGCGAACAGACAGGTTCCGAGCAGTACTTC. It codes for CASSEQTGSEQYF.

In its sample, this clone was seen once. The chain couples TRBV25-1 to TRBJ2-2; D gene uncertain. The CDR3 is 11 residues long. CDR1 is MGHDK and CDR2 is SYGVNS in the germline V gene. Trimming cost V 6 bases and J 5 bases, with 4 bases left between them. The CDR3 DNA reads as TGTGCCAGCAGACTAACCGGGGAGCTGTTTTTT. Translated: CASRLTGELFF. The complete variable domain, with remaining parts taken from reference TRBV25-1 and TRBJ2-2, reads EADIYQTPRYLVIGTGKKITLECSQTMGHDKMYWYQQDPGMELHLIHYSYGVNSTEKGDLSSESTVSRIRTEHFPLTLESARPSHTSQYLCASRLTGELFFGEGSRLTVL.

The J gene is TRBJ2-1, the V gene TRBV5-4; 13 bases are a match to TRBD2. V was pared by 4 bases and J by 7 bases, with 5 bases of the junction left unmatched. The germline CDR1 and CDR2 sequences are SGHNT and YYREEE (reference sequence). The CDR3 length is 15 residues. The CDR3 protein is CASSPTSGGWNEQFF. CDR3 nucleotides: TGTGCCAGCAGCCCGACTAGCGGGGGGTGGAATGAGCAGTTCTTC.

The chain has TRBV7-3 and TRBJ1-2; 8 bases match TRBD1. This CDR3 region has 13 residues. In germline, CDR1 is SGHTA, CDR2 FQGTGA. Germline trimming cut 5 bases from V and 6 bases from J; bases unmatched to any gene: 5. CDR3 amino acids: CASSPGTGHGYTF. CDR3 bases: TGTGCCAGCAGCCCAGGGACAGGCCATGGCTACACCTTC.

The chain is built from TRBV11-2 and TRBJ2-2, with D possibly TRBD2 on 6 matching bases. From germline, CDR1 is SGHAT and CDR2 FQNNGV. Trimming removed 0 bases at V and 6 bases at J, with 8 bases between. This CDR3 region has 14 residues. The CDR3 sequence is CASSLDRRAGELFF. In nucleotides, the CDR3 is TGTGCCAGCAGCTTAGATAGGAGGGCCGGGGAGCTGTTTTTT.

The chain combines TRBV7-2 with TRBJ1-5; D possibly corresponds to TRBD1 (5 bases). V was trimmed by 3 bases and J by 2 bases, leaving 8 bases between them. The germline CDR1 and CDR2 sequences are SGHTA and FQGNSA. This CDR3 has 14 residues. CDR3 nucleotide sequence: TGTGCCAGCAGCTTTTGGGGCCGCAATCAGCCCCAGCATTTT. This codes for CASSFWGRNQPQHF. The full variable domain, rest sourced from reference TRBV7-2 and TRBJ1-5, is GAGVSQSPSNKVTEKGKDVELRCDPISGHTALYWYRQSLGQGLEFLIYFQGNSAPDKSGLPSDRFSAERTGGSVSTLTIQRTQQEDSAVYLCASSFWGRNQPQHFGDGTRLSIL.

This sequence joins TRBV28 and TRBJ1-2; D is ambiguous. This CDR3 has 12 amino acids. Germline assignment: CDR1 MDHEN and CDR2 SYDVKM. V shed 8 bases and J shed 3 bases, with 10 bases lying between them. The CDR3 reads CASGWRDYGYTF. In DNA form, the CDR3 reads TGTGCCAGCGGTTGGAGGGACTATGGCTACACCTTC.

The CDR3 sequence is CASSRTGFYGYTF. The CDR3 DNA follows: TGTGCCAGCAGTCGCACAGGGTTCTATGGCTACACCTTC. The chain uses TRBV6-5 and TRBJ1-2; perhaps TRBD1 as D (6 bases). The germline CDR1 and CDR2 sequences are MNHEY and SVGAGI. The V and J ends lost 5 bases and 4 bases respectively, with 11 bases between them. The CDR3 runs to 13 residues.